The present entry profiles one T cell receptor (beta chain) with its context. This entry is derived from a study of blood T cell repertoires in COVID-19. Study-wide background: COVID-19 samples collected from the United States, Italy and Spain covered acute and convalescent phases.

As originally analysed: From reference gene primer amplification, estimates of nucleated cell counts were derived. Profiled with immunoSEQ multiplex PCR; TCRdb holds only in-frame clones, not every one. V, J and clone size derive from that table, while D and trimming were established from the DNA sequence. Of roughly 170,000 clones detected, 75% to 80% appear once; the ten largest clones hold around 24%. The CDR3 has 13 residues. The V and J ends lost 4 bases and 7 bases, in that order; junction bases with no gene match: 5. Germline CDR1 is LNHDA and CDR2 is SQIVND (reference sequence). J is TRBJ1-2 and V is TRBV19; 8 bases fit TRBD1. Sequenced input: peripheral blood. The sequence derives from a woman in her sixties or seventies with acute or convalescent COVID-19. The CDR3 sequence: CASSTQGAGGYTF. CDR3 DNA sequence: TGTGCCAGTAGTACCCAGGGGGCCGGTGGCTACACCTTC.